The rows below give T cell receptor beta chains drawn from one sample of a study of CD8+ T cells in alopecia areata. The repertoire was sequenced with immunoSEQ multiplex PCR; TCRdb's copy has only in-frame clones and lacks some. The table lists about 200,000 clones, over 45% of them singletons. The sequences come from CD4+ T cells sorted from blood, collected at week 24, from a patient treated with tofacitinib. Receptors originate from a human donor with alopecia areata. The CDR3 runs from the conserved cysteine through the conserved F or W. Each record gives: V gene, J gene, clone size, D gene, CDR3 DNA, CDR3 protein. A D gene is named only where the DNA matches it firmly. The size field is filled for only some rows; it gives once, few, many or a size class.

>TRBV6-6|TRBJ2-7|NA|NA
TGTGCCAGCAGTTACCGTTCCCACGAGCAGTACTTC
CASSYRSHEQYF
>TRBV30|TRBJ2-2|NA|TRBD2
TGTGCCTGGCTAGCGGGAGTCTACGGGGAGCTGTTTTTT
CAWLAGVYGELFF
>TRBV4-1|TRBJ1-2|NA|NA
TGCGCCAGCAGCCAAGAGGTCGCCAGGAACTATGGCTACACCTTC
CASSQEVARNYGYTF
>TRBV2|TRBJ2-7|NA|NA
TGTGCCAGCAGCACAGGGTCCTACGAGCAGTACTTC
CASSTGSYEQYF
>TRBV7-8|TRBJ1-1|many|NA
TGTGCCAGCAGCCTCGGACTAGTAGGGGGAGGGACTGAAGCTTTCTTT
CASSLGLVGGGTEAFF
>TRBV5-1|TRBJ2-3|NA|NA
TGCGCCAGCAGTCCGAGCGTGTCACGCACAGATACGCAGTATTTT
CASSPSVSRTDTQYF
>TRBV30|TRBJ2-2|NA|TRBD2
TGTGCCTGGAGTCTCTCGGGACTAGCGGGAGTAAACACCGGGGAGCTGTTTTTT
CAWSLSGLAGVNTGELFF
>TRBV5-4|TRBJ2-1|NA|TRBD1
TGTGCCAGCAGCGAGACAGGGGACTCCTACAATGAGCAGTTCTTC
CASSETGDSYNEQFF
>TRBV18|TRBJ2-3|few|NA
TGTGCCAGCTCACCATTGGAGGGAGGCTCAGATACGCAGTATTTT
CASSPLEGGSDTQYF
>TRBV28|TRBJ2-2|many|TRBD1
TGTGCCAGCCGGACAGGGGATGACACCGGGGAGCTGTTTTTT
CASRTGDDTGELFF
>TRBV30|TRBJ1-5|NA|NA
TGTGCCTGGAACCTTATGGGGGACTCCGAGGGCAATCAGCCCCAGCATTTT
CAWNLMGDSEGNQPQHF
>TRBV5-6|TRBJ2-5|NA|NA
TGTGCCAGCAGCCCCCCCGACGGGGTTTCCTCCCAGTACTTC
CASSPPDGVSSQYF
>TRBV15|TRBJ1-2|NA|TRBD1
TGTGCCACCAGCAGAGACCCGACAGGGAACCATGGCTACACCTTC
CATSRDPTGNHGYTF
>TRBV29-1|TRBJ1-1|NA|TRBD1
TGCAGCGCCCGGACAGGGAGGAACACTGAAGCTTTCTTT
CSARTGRNTEAFF
>TRBV7-2|TRBJ2-7|NA|TRBD1
TGTGCCAGCAGCCTAGAGGGACAGGGTCTCTACGAGCAGTACTTC
CASSLEGQGLYEQYF